This note documents a single TCR beta chain sequence. This specimen belongs to a study of blood T cell repertoires in COVID-19. Assay: immunoSEQ multiplex PCR; the TCRdb copy retains only in-frame clones and omits some. The table shows 490,000 or so clones, with approximately 90% occurring only once. Each participant's cohort was designated according to participant-reported clinical history. The sequencing sample was made of PBMCs or T cells enriched from blood (not recorded which). The clonotype originates from a woman between 55 and 75 years old who had recovered from COVID-19.

The CDR3 loop reads CASSPWGGSNQPQHF. Written as DNA, the CDR3 is TGTGCCAGCAGTCCCTGGGGGGGAAGCAATCAGCCCCAGCATTTT. This rearrangement joins TRBV6-2 or TRBV6-3 to TRBJ1-5, with D maybe TRBD1 (5 bases). This CDR3 spans 15 amino acids. CDR1 is MNHEY and CDR2 is SVGEGT in the germline V gene. Trimming stripped 5 bases from V and 1 base from J, with 12 bases between.